The clone carrying this T cell receptor beta chain occurred a few times. The antigen remains unidentified. A read error may produce the germline difference seen at one junction end. The data originate from a study of T-cell reconstitution after alpha-beta-depleted transplantation in children. Findings of the study overall: After transplant, at about two months, alpha-beta T cells were reportedly derived from several hundred expanded graft clones.

The CDR3 extends over 14 amino acids. Germline V gene lookup returns CDR1 SGHRS and CDR2 YFSETQ. TCRbeta library preparation incorporated unique molecular identifiers. TCRdb re-called the PCR reads with MiXCR, one entry per CDR3 protein. The sample consists of around 440,000 distinct CDR3 sequences, around 15% of them appearing once. The TCR sequence derives from a boy under two years old who had a stem cell transplant for Wiskott-Aldrich syndrome, so the T cells may come from the graft donor. The chain carries TRBV5-1 and TRBJ2-5, with D maybe TRBD1 (6 bases). The material was PBMCs, mostly from graft donor cells, obtained 360 days after TCRalphabeta/CD19-depleted stem cell transplant. This CDR3 reads CASSPTGHKETQYF. CDR3 bases: TGCGCCAGCAGCCCCACAGGGCATAAAGAGACCCAGTACTTT.